The 10 T cell receptor beta chains reported below all come from one sample, sequenced in a study of long-term antiretroviral therapy in people with HIV. Version v3.0 of the immunoSEQ assay ran at survey level. The repertoire was sequenced with immunoSEQ multiplex PCR; TCRdb's copy has only in-frame clones and lacks some. The sample has roughly 18,000 clones; 80% to 90% are singletons. The sample in question was unsorted PBMCs, obtained 4.2 years after starting antiretroviral therapy. The receptors were gathered from a man aged 45 to 65 with HIV.

The genes are TRBV11-2 and TRBJ1-6; 7 bases map to TRBD1. Germline CDR1 SGHAT, CDR2 FQNNGV. The V and J ends lost 5 bases and 6 bases, in that order; junction bases with no gene match: 10. The CDR3 totals 16 residues. CDR3 nucleotide sequence: TGTGCCAGCAGCCCAGCTAGGGGGCACGCTAATTCACCCCTCCACTTT. Translating it yields CASSPARGHANSPLHF.

Written as DNA, the CDR3 is TGCGCCAGCAGCTTGAATACTGGAAGCGGTACGCAGTATTTT. Amino acid sequence: CASSLNTGSGTQYF. This chain links TRBV5-1 with TRBJ2-3; D might be TRBD2 (5 bases). The germline gives CDR1 SGHRS, CDR2 YFSETQ. This CDR3 has 14 amino acids. V was trimmed by 1 base and J by 8 bases, leaving 14 bases between them.

The chain employs TRBV30 and TRBJ2-7, with TRBD1 identical over 7 bases. The germline V gene has CDR1 GTSNPN and CDR2 SVGIG (reference sequence). The CDR3 contains 12 residues. After removal of 3 bases from V and 5 bases from J, the junction contained 4 bases not matched to a gene. CDR3 region: CAWSSGGNEQYF. For the CDR3, the DNA is TGTGCCTGGAGCTCAGGGGGTAACGAGCAGTACTTC.

V usage is TRBV27 and J usage is TRBJ2-3; 8 bases align to TRBD1. Germline V gene sequence: CDR1 MNHEY, CDR2 SMNVEV (reference sequence). The CDR3 covers 16 residues. V was clipped by 9 bases and J by 0 bases; unmatched bases: 11. CDR3 residues: CASTRPRDRSTDTQYF. CDR3 DNA sequence: TGTGCCAGTACCCGCCCCCGGGACAGGAGCACAGATACGCAGTATTTT.

The rearrangement joins TRBV5-1 to TRBJ2-7; D gene ambiguous. CDR3 length: 14 amino acids. CDR1 and CDR2 (germline): SGHRS, YFSETQ. V was pared by 0 bases and J by 4 bases, with 11 bases between. The DNA of the CDR3 is TGCGCCAGCAGCTTGGCCGGTACGATATACGAGCAGTACTTC. Its protein is CASSLAGTIYEQYF.

The CDR3 region has the DNA TGTGCCAGCTCACCGGATTATAGCAATCAGCCCCAGCATTTT. This codes for CASSPDYSNQPQHF. J is TRBJ1-5 and V is TRBV18; D is unresolved. Germline V gene data show CDR1 as KGHSH and CDR2 as LQKENI. The CDR3 sequence is 14 residues long. Trimming left V 3 bases short and J 0 bases short, with 6 bases between.

The chain joins TRBV13 to TRBJ1-5, with a weak D call TRBD1 (6 bases). CDR1 and CDR2 (germline): PRHDT, FYEKMQ (reference sequence). Trimming pared 4 bases from V and 0 bases from J, leaving 10 bases between. The CDR3 is 15 amino acids. In DNA, the CDR3 is TGTGCCAGCAGCTCCCGGACAGCTAGCAATCAGCCCCAGCATTTT. As protein: CASSSRTASNQPQHF.

V usage is TRBV10-3 and J usage is TRBJ2-3, with a weak D call TRBD2 (6 bases). V was trimmed by 5 bases and J by 4 bases, leaving 16 bases between them. The CDR3 is made up of 15 amino acids. The germline gives CDR1 ENHRY, CDR2 SYGVKD. CDR3 loop: CAISHTGTAPDTQYF. The CDR3 DNA is TGTGCCATCAGTCATACCGGGACTGCCCCAGATACGCAGTATTTT.

V is TRBV28 and J is TRBJ1-1, with D possibly being TRBD1 (5 bases). The V gene lost 3 bases and the J gene lost 3 bases, with 11 bases spanning the gap. Germline CDR1 and CDR2: MDHEN and SYDVKM. CDR3 length: 14 residues. CDR3 in amino acids: CASSFSGGDTEAFF. The CDR3 bases are TGTGCCAGCAGTTTTTCGGGGGGTGACACTGAAGCTTTCTTT.

Only a few counts were recorded for this clone. The rearrangement joins TRBV2 to TRBJ1-4; D gene ambiguous. The CDR3 totals 14 residues. CDR1 is SNHLY, CDR2 FYNNEI, per germline. Trimming removed 4 bases from V and 7 bases from J, with 13 bases in between. The CDR3 spells CASSVAADIEKLFF. The CDR3, as DNA: TGTGCCAGCAGTGTGGCCGCCGATATTGAAAAACTGTTTTTT.